This entry lists 23 T cell receptor beta chains sequenced from one sample in a study of OX40 agonist ivuxolimab in advanced cancers. Library prep was done by the immunoSEQ multiplex PCR assay. TCRdb holds this immuneACCESS table with in-frame rearrangements only. Some clones are missing; in checked studies, unresolved V genes explain under half, and the rest has no known cause. This sample lists 40,000 to 45,000 clones; 80% to 90% were detected once. In total, the top ten clones hold approximately 16% of the sample. The sequencing here drew on CD4+ or CD8+ T cells sorted from blood, taken in a trial of the OX40 agonist ivuxolimab. These receptors were taken from an adult with an advanced solid tumor such as melanoma, head and neck, liver or kidney cancer.

The rearrangement links TRBV4-3 to TRBJ2-7; 8 bases agree with TRBD1. The V gene end was trimmed by 4 bases and the J gene end by 4 bases; junction bases not matched to a gene: 3. The CDR3 consists of 13 residues. The germline V gene has CDR1 LGHNA and CDR2 YSLEER. The CDR3 loop is CASSPDRGYEQYF. CDR3 nucleotides: TGCGCCAGCAGCCCCGACAGGGGTTACGAGCAGTACTTC.

This rearrangement joins TRBV10-3 to TRBJ2-1; 7 nucleotides match TRBD1. The CDR3 length is 13 residues. Germline trimming cut 10 bases from V and 7 bases from J; bases unmatched to any gene: 10. The germline CDR1 and CDR2 sequences are ENHRY and SYGVKD. CDR3 coding DNA: TGTGCCACCTATATTACAGGGGCGAATGAGCAGTTCTTC. This sequence encodes CATYITGANEQFF.

The gene calls are TRBV7-2 and TRBJ2-5, with D possibly being TRBD2 (5 bases). CDR1 is SGHTA and CDR2 is FQGNSA in the germline V gene. Trimming took off 8 bases at V and 4 bases at J, with 8 bases between the two ends. The CDR3 is 11 residues long. The CDR3 region is CASAGGETQYF. CDR3 DNA: TGTGCCAGCGCGGGTGGAGAGACCCAGTACTTC.

This clone occurred a few times. This rearrangement joins TRBV6-6 to TRBJ1-6, with D perhaps TRBD1 (5 bases). The V end lost 7 bases, the J end lost 6 bases, and 16 bases lay between the germline ends. Per the germline V gene, CDR1 is MNHNY and CDR2 is SVGAGI (reference sequence). The CDR3 has 15 residues. The CDR3: CASTLRAQVNSPLHF. The CDR3 DNA follows: TGTGCCAGCACCTTACGGGCACAGGTTAATTCACCCCTCCACTTT.

Note on this clone: Since a much larger clone is just one base distant, this may be a read error. Other DNA sequences of this sample code for an identical CDR3. The rearrangement joins TRBV6-4 to TRBJ2-3, with 9 bases identical to TRBD2. Losses at the gene ends were 3 bases for V and 4 bases for J; bases not matched to a gene: 2. Germline V gives CDR1 MRHNA, CDR2 SNTAGT. The CDR3 loop spans 14 amino acids. For the CDR3, the DNA is TGTGCCAGCAGTGATTCTAGCGGGGCAGATACGCAGTATTTT. Amino acid sequence: CASSDSSGADTQYF.

J is TRBJ2-5 and V is TRBV19; D is unclear. This CDR3 comprises 16 residues. Germline assignment: CDR1 LNHDA and CDR2 SQIVND (reference sequence). V gave up 1 base and J gave up 0 bases, with 12 bases separating them. Written as DNA, the CDR3 is TGTGCCAGTAGTATAGGAGACTCCTCGTACCAAGAGACCCAGTACTTC. It yields the protein CASSIGDSSYQETQYF.

This clone was seen a few times. V gene TRBV5-5 combines with J gene TRBJ1-5; 9 bases are a match to TRBD1. CDR1 is SGHKS and CDR2 is YYEKEE in the germline V gene (reference sequence). The CDR3 has 14 residues. V lost 2 bases, J lost 7 bases, and 4 bases stayed unmatched. CDR3 nucleotide sequence: TGTGCCAGCAGCTTCGAGGGACAGGGACAGCCCCAGCATTTT. It yields the protein CASSFEGQGQPQHF.

CDR3 nucleotide sequence: TGCGCCAGCAGCCAAGATCTTGTGGGCAATGGCTACACCTTC. Translation: CASSQDLVGNGYTF. This chain links TRBV4-3 with TRBJ1-2; D ambiguous. The V and J ends lost 0 bases and 6 bases respectively, with 11 bases between them. The germline CDR1 and CDR2 sequences are LGHNA and YSLEER. The CDR3 is made up of 14 amino acids.

This clone was seen a few times. CDR3 DNA sequence: TGTGCCAGCAGCTCCCGTCAGCGGGAGGGCCAGAGTGAGCAGTTCTTC. Its translation is CASSSRQREGQSEQFF. V gene TRBV11-3 combines with J gene TRBJ2-1, with TRBD2 matching 10 bases. Unmatched junction bases numbered 12, after V lost 4 bases and J lost 9 bases. From germline, CDR1 is SGHNT and CDR2 YENEEA. This CDR3 has 16 amino acids.

The chain joins TRBV29-1 to TRBJ1-2; D not resolved. The germline V gene has CDR1 SQVTM and CDR2 ANQGSEA. The CDR3 covers 15 residues. Trimming shortened V by 0 bases and J by 4 bases, and 15 bases separated the two germline ends. The CDR3: CSVEDWVSGFYGYTF. The DNA of the CDR3 is TGCAGCGTTGAAGATTGGGTTAGCGGGTTCTATGGCTACACCTTC.

The V and J genes are TRBV5-6 and TRBJ2-7; D is perhaps TRBD1 or TRBD2 (7 bases each). This CDR3 comprises 15 residues. CDR1 is SGHDT and CDR2 is YYEEEE in the germline V gene. The V and J ends lost 5 bases and 1 base respectively, with 16 bases between them. The CDR3 DNA sequence: TGTGCCAGCAGTTTCCGGCAGGGGGGGTCCTACGAGCAGTACTTC. This encodes CASSFRQGGSYEQYF.

The rearrangement uses TRBV10-3 and TRBJ1-4; D ambiguous. Germline lookup yields CDR1 ENHRY and CDR2 SYGVKD. The CDR3 has 12 amino acids. The V gene lost 2 bases and the J gene lost 8 bases, with 6 bases spanning the gap. The CDR3 region has the DNA TGTGCCATCAGTGAGATAGGGGAAAAACTGTTTTTT. It specifies CAISEIGEKLFF.

The table lists this clone with a count of one. V usage is TRBV12-5 and J usage is TRBJ1-1; the D is unclear. Trimming cost V 5 bases and J 1 base, with 14 bases left between them. The CDR3 runs 15 residues. The V gene's germline CDR1 is LGHNT and CDR2 FRNRAP. CDR3: CASGPWSRQNTEAFF. CDR3 coding DNA: TGTGCTAGTGGTCCATGGAGCCGGCAGAACACTGAAGCTTTCTTT.

The V and J genes are TRBV13 and TRBJ1-4; D is perhaps TRBD1 (5 bases). The CDR3 length is 14 residues. V was pared by 4 bases and J by 5 bases, with 11 bases between. Germline loops: CDR1 PRHDT, CDR2 FYEKMQ (reference sequence). The CDR3 DNA is TGTGCCAGCAGCTACGACAGAAACAATGAAAAACTGTTTTTT. This encodes CASSYDRNNEKLFF.

The chain employs TRBV12-5 and TRBJ1-4; weak D call: TRBD1 (6 bases). The CDR3 loop spans 15 amino acids. Germline V gives CDR1 LGHNT, CDR2 FRNRAP. Deletions cut 3 bases from V and 3 bases from J, with 11 bases between. The CDR3 sequence is CASGFATGPNEKLFF. The CDR3 region has the DNA TGTGCTAGTGGTTTCGCGACAGGCCCTAATGAAAAACTGTTTTTT.

This clone came up once. The rearrangement uses TRBV9 and TRBJ2-7; perhaps D is TRBD1 or TRBD2 (6 bases each). The germline V gene has CDR1 SGDLS and CDR2 YYNGEE. CDR3 size: 14 residues. Deletions cut 3 bases from V and 2 bases from J, with 12 bases between. The CDR3 coding sequence is TGTGCCAGCAGCGGGGGGCGCGGGACCTACGAGCAGTACTTC. Its protein product is CASSGGRGTYEQYF.

The chain joins TRBV6-5 to TRBJ2-1, with 7 bases matching TRBD2. CDR1 and CDR2 (germline): MNHEY, SVGAGI. The length of the CDR3 is 13 residues. With 6 bases clipped from V and 6 bases from J, the junction kept 5 bases outside the gene matches. The CDR3 bases are TGTGCCAGCAGAACGGGAGGCCCCAATGAGCAGTTCTTC. It specifies CASRTGGPNEQFF.

V and J are TRBV27 and TRBJ2-2, with 9 bases matching TRBD1. This CDR3 has 17 amino acids. Trimming cost V 4 bases and J 5 bases; bases outside gene matches: 11. Germline-derived CDR1 and CDR2 are MNHEY and SMNVEV (reference sequence). The CDR3 region has the DNA TGTGCCAGCAGTTCGGGACAGGGTTTTGGTTTGACCGGGGAGCTGTTTTTT. Its protein is CASSSGQGFGLTGELFF.

V gene TRBV19 combines with J gene TRBJ2-7; D is undetermined. Germline V gene lookup returns CDR1 LNHDA and CDR2 SQIVND (reference sequence). CDR3 length: 13 residues. With 1 base removed from V and 2 bases from J, the gap between germline ends came to 6 bases. DNA of the CDR3: TGTGCCAGTAGTATAGCGGGCGCCTACGAGCAGTACTTC. This sequence encodes CASSIAGAYEQYF.

The CDR3 nucleotides read TGTGCCAGTATGGACCCGGACAGCTATAGCAATCAGCCCCAGCATTTT. This sequence encodes CASMDPDSYSNQPQHF. The V call is TRBV19, the J call TRBJ1-5; tentative D call: TRBD1 (6 bases). This CDR3 region has 16 residues. V lost 7 bases to trimming and J lost 0 bases, with 16 bases between them. CDR1 is LNHDA and CDR2 is SQIVND in the germline V gene (reference sequence).

This clone was detected only once. V gene TRBV5-8 combines with J gene TRBJ2-7, with D uncertain. Germline CDR1 SGHTS, CDR2 YDEGEE. The germline V and J ends were trimmed by 2 bases and 3 bases, with 6 bases remaining between them. The length of the CDR3 is 12 residues. In DNA form, the CDR3 reads TGTGCCAGCAGCTTAGGGTTCTACGAGCAGTACTTC. Translating it yields CASSLGFYEQYF. The whole variable domain, filled in from reference TRBV5-8 and TRBJ2-7, reads EAGVTQSPTHLIKTRGQQATLRCSPISGHTSVYWYQQALGLGLQFLLWYDEGEERNRGNFPPRFSGRQFPNYSSELNVNALELEDSALYLCASSLGFYEQYFGPGTRLTVT.

The rearrangement joins TRBV9 to TRBJ2-1; no firm D call. Germline CDR1 and CDR2: SGDLS and YYNGEE. The CDR3 covers 14 residues. Trimming removed 0 bases at V and 7 bases at J, with 11 bases between. CDR3 bases: TGTGCCAGCAGCGTAGATGGAGAATCTAATGAGCAGTTCTTC. Its translation: CASSVDGESNEQFF.

CDR3 region: CASTFSTYTLDTIYF. In nucleotides, the CDR3 is TGTGCCAGCACCTTCTCGACGTATACCCTTGACACCATATATTTT. The J gene is TRBJ1-3, the V gene TRBV6-1; D is uncertain. The CDR3 runs to 15 residues. Between the trimmed V and J ends, which lost 7 bases and 8 bases, there was a span of 21 bases. Germline V gene sequence: CDR1 MNHNS, CDR2 SASEGT.